This T cell receptor (beta chain) was identified during a study of blood T cells in healthy people across ages. Whole-study findings and limits: Shifts in expanded clonotypes may have been confounded by donor CMV status, which was unknown.

PCR was performed a second time for about 7 to 11 cycles using a sample-barcoded 5' primer and a J-beta primer mix. TCRdb redid the calling of the 5' RACE reads with MiXCR, one entry per CDR3 protein. The table has about 640,000 distinct CDR3 sequences, approximately 50% seen once. At least 5.5 micrograms of total RNA were extracted per sample. Notes on this clonotype: Its antigen remains unidentified.

Sequences were obtained from blood. This clonotype was sampled from a man in his 60s in good health.

This CDR3 reads CASSLFGRAGGTDTQYF. As DNA, the CDR3 is TGTGCCAGCAGCTTATTCGGGCGGGCTGGAGGTACAGATACGCAGTATTTT. The chain combines TRBV7-2 with TRBJ2-3, with a possible D match to TRBD2 (5 bases). The germline gives CDR1 SGHTA, CDR2 FQGNSA. V lost 2 bases, J lost 3 bases, and 18 bases lay in between. CDR3 length: 17 residues.